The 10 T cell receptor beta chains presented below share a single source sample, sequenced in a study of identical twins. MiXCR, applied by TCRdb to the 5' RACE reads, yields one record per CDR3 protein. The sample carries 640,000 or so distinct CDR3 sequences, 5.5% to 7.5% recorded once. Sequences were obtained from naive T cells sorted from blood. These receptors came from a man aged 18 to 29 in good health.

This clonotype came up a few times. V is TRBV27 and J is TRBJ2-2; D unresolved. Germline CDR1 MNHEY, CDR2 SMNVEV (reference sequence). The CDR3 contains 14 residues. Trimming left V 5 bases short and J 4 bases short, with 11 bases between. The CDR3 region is CASSPMTFTGELFF. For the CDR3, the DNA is TGTGCCAGCAGTCCCATGACCTTCACCGGGGAGCTGTTTTTT.

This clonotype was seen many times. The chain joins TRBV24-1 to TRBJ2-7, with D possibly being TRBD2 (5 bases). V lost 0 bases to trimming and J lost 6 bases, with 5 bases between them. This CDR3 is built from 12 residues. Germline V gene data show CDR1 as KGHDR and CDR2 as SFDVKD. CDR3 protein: CATSDLEGEQYF. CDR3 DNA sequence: TGTGCCACCAGTGATTTGGAGGGCGAGCAGTACTTC.

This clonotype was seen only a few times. CDR3 amino acids: CASSPGTSGRQGEFF. CDR3 sequence (DNA): TGTGCCAGCAGTCCTGGGACTAGCGGGAGACAGGGAGAGTTCTTC. The chain joins TRBV27 to TRBJ2-1, with TRBD2 matching 14 bases. CDR3 size: 15 residues. Trimming at V came to 5 bases and at J to 14 bases, leaving 11 bases not matched to a gene. Per germline, CDR1 MNHEY and CDR2 SMNVEV (reference sequence).

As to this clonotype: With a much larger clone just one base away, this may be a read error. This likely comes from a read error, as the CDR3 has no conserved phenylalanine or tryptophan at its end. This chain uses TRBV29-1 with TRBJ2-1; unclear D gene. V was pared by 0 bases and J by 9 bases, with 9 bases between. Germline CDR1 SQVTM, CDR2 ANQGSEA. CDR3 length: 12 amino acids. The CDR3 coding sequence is TGCAGCGTTGAAGATAGGCTTCGTGAGCAGTTCTGC. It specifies CSVEDRLREQFC.

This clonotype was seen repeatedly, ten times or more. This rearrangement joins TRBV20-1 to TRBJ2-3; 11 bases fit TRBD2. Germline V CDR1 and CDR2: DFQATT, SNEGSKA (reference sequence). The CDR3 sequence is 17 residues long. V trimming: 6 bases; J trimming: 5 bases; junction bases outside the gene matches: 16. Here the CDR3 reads CSALSSGRESLGDTQYF. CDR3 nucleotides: TGCAGTGCCCTAAGTAGCGGGAGGGAGTCGTTGGGAGATACGCAGTATTTT.

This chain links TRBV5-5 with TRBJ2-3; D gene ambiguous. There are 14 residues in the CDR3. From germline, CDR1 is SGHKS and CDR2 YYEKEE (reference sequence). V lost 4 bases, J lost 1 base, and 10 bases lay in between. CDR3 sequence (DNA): TGTGCCAGCAGCCGGCAGACCCGCACAGATACGCAGTATTTT. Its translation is CASSRQTRTDTQYF.

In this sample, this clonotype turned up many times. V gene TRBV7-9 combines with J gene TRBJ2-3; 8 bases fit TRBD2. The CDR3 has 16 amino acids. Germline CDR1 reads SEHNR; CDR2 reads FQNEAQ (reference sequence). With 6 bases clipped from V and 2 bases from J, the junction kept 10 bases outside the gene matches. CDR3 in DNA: TGTGCCAGCAGATTAATCAGCGGGAGCCCCACAGATACGCAGTATTTT. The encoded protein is CASRLISGSPTDTQYF.

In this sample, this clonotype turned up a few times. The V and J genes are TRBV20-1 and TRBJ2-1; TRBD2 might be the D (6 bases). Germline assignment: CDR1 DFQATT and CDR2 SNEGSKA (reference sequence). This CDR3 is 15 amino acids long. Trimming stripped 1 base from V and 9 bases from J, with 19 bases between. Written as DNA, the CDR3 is TGCAGTGCTAGAGTGTTTTCTAGCGACCCGGGTGAGCAGTTCTTC. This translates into CSARVFSSDPGEQFF.

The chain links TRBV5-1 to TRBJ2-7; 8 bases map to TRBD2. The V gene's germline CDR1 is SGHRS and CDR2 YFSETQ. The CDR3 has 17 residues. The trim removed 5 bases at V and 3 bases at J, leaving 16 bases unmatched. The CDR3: CASRGVLAGRPNYEQYF. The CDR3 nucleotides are TGCGCCAGCAGGGGGGTTTTAGCGGGAAGACCGAACTACGAGCAGTACTTC.

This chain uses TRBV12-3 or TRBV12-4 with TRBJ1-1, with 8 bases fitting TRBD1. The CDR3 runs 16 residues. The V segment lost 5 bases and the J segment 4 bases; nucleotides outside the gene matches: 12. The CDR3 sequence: CASSNGPGGAGTEAFF. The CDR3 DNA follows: TGTGCCAGCAGTAACGGGCCAGGGGGCGCGGGCACTGAAGCTTTCTTT.